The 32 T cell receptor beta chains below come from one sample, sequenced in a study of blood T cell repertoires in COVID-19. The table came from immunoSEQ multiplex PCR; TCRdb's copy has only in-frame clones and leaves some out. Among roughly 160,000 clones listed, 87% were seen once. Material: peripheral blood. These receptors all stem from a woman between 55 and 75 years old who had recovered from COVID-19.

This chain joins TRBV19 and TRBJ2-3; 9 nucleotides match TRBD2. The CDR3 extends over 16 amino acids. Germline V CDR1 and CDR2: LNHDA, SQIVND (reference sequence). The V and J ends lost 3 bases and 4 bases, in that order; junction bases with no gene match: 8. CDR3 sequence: CASSIWGGGAPDTQYF. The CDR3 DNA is TGTGCCAGTAGTATTTGGGGCGGGGGGGCTCCAGATACGCAGTATTTT. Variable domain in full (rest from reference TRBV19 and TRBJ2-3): DGGITQSPKYLFRKEGQNVTLSCEQNLNHDAMYWYRQDPGQGLRLIYYSQIVNDFQKGDIAEGYSVSREKKESFPLTVTSAQKNPTAFYLCASSIWGGGAPDTQYFGPGTRLTVL.

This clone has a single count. The CDR3 DNA is TGTGCCAGCAGTTATCAGGCCTACCAAGAGACCCAGTACTTC. It codes for CASSYQAYQETQYF. This rearrangement joins TRBV6-5 to TRBJ2-5, with unresolved D. Germline CDR1 is MNHEY and CDR2 is SVGAGI. V was trimmed by 3 bases and J by 0 bases, leaving 8 bases between them. There are 14 residues in the CDR3.

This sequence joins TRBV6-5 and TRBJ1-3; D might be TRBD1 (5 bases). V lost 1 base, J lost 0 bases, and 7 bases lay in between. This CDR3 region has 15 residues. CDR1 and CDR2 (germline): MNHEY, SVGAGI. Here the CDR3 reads CASSYYRSSGNTIYF. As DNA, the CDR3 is TGTGCCAGCAGTTACTACAGGAGCTCTGGAAACACCATATATTTT.

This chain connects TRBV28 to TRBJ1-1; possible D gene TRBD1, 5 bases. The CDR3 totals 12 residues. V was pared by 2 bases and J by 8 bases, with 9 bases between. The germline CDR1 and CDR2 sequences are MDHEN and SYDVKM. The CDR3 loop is CASSLVRQEAFF. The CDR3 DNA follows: TGTGCCAGCAGTTTAGTCAGACAGGAAGCTTTCTTT.

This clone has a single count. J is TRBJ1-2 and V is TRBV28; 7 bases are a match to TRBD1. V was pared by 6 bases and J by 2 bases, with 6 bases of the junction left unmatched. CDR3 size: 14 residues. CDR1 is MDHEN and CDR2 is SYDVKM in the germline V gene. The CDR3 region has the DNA TGTGCCAGCAGCCCAGGGGGACAGAACTATGGCTACACCTTC. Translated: CASSPGGQNYGYTF.

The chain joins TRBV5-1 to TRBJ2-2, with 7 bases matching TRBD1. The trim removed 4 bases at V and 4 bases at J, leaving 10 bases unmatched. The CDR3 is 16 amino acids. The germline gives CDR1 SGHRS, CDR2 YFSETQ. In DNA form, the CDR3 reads TGCGCCAGCAGCCCTGCGGTGACAGGGCTCACCGGGGAGCTGTTTTTT. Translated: CASSPAVTGLTGELFF.

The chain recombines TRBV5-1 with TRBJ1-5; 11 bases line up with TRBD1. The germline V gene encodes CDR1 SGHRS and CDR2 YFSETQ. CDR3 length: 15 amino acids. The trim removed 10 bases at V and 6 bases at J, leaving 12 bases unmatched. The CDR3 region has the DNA TGCGCCCGTCGGACAGGGGGCCGGGAAGGTCAGCCCCAGCATTTT. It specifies CARRTGGREGQPQHF.

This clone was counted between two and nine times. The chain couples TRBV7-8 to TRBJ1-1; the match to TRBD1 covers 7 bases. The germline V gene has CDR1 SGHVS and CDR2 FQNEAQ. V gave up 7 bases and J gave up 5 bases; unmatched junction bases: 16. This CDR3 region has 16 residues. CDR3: CASIARDRAVRTEAFF. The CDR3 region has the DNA TGTGCCAGCATTGCTCGTGACAGGGCGGTTAGGACTGAAGCTTTCTTT. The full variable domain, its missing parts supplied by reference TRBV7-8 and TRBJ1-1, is GAGVSQSPRYKVAKRGQDVALRCDPISGHVSLFWYQQALGQGPEFLTYFQNEAQLDKSGLPSDRFFAERPEGSVSTLKIQRTQQEDSAVYLCASIARDRAVRTEAFFGQGTRLTVV.

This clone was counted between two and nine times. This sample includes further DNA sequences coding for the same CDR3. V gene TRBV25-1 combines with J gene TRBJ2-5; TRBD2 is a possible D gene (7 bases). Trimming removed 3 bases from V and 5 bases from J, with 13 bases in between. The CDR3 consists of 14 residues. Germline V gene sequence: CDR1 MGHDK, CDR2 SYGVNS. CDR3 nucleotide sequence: TGTGCCAGCAGTGAGTCGGGGGGCCGGGAGACCCAGTACTTC. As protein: CASSESGGRETQYF.

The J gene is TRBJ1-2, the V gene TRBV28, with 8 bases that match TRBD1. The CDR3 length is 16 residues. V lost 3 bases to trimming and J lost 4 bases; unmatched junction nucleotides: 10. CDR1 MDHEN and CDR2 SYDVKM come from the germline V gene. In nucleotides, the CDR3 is TGTGCCAGCAGTTTCCATGGGACAGGTTATTTCTATGGCTACACCTTC. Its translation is CASSFHGTGYFYGYTF.

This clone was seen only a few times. CDR3 DNA sequence: TGCGCCAGCAGCCAAAGACAGGTCTCTGGGGCCAACGTCCTGACTTTC. It encodes CASSQRQVSGANVLTF. The chain uses TRBV5-1 and TRBJ2-6; TRBD1 is a possible D gene (6 bases). In germline, CDR1 is SGHRS, CDR2 YFSETQ. V was clipped by 4 bases and J by 0 bases, with 11 bases between them. This CDR3 contains 16 residues. Based on the CDR3 plus reference TRBV5-1 and TRBJ2-6, the full variable domain is KAGVTQTPRYLIKTRGQQVTLSCSPISGHRSVSWYQQTPGQGLQFLFEYFSETQRNKGNFPGRFSGRQFSNSRSEMNVSTLELGDSALYLCASSQRQVSGANVLTFGAGSRLTVL.

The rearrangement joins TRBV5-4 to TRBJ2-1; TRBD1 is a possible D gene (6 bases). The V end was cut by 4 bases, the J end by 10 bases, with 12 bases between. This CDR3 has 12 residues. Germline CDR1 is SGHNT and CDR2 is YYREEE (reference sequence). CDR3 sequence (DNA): TGTGCCAGCAGCAAGACAGGTCAAGAGCAGTTCTTC. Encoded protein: CASSKTGQEQFF.

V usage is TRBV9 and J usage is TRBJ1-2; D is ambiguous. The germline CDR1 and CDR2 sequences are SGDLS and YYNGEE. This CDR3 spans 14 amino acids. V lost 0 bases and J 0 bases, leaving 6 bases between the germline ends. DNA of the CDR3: TGTGCCAGCAGCGTAGTGGCAGCTAACTATGGCTACACCTTC. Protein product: CASSVVAANYGYTF.

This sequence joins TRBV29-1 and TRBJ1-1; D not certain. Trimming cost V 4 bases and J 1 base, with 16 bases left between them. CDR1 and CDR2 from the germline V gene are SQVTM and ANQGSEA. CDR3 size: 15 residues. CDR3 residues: CSVGKTGGTNTEAFF. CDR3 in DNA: TGCAGCGTTGGGAAGACGGGAGGAACGAACACTGAAGCTTTCTTT.

CDR3 nucleotides: TGCAGCGTTGAAGTGAGCTATGGCTACACCTTC. Amino acid sequence: CSVEVSYGYTF. V and J are TRBV29-1 and TRBJ1-2; D is ambiguous. The CDR3 runs to 11 residues. V was pared by 1 base and J by 4 bases, with 4 bases between. The germline V gene encodes CDR1 SQVTM and CDR2 ANQGSEA.

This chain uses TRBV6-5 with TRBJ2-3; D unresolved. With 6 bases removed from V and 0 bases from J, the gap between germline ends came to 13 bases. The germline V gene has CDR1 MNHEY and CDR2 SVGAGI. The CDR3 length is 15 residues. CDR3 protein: CASSYQVLSTDTQYF. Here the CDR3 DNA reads TGTGCCAGCAGCTATCAGGTCCTCAGCACAGATACGCAGTATTTT.

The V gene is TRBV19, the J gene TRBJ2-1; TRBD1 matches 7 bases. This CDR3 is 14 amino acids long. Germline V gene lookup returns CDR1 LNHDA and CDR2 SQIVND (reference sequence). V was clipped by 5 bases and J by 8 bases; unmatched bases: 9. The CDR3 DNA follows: TGTGCCAGTAGTCTCCGGACAGGTGCCGATGAGCAGTTCTTC. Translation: CASSLRTGADEQFF.

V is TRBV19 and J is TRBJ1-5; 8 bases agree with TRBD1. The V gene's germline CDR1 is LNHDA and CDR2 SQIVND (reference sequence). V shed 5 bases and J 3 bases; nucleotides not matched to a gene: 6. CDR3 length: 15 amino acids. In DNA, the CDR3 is TGTGCCAGTAGTCTGCGGACAGGGTCCAATCAGCCCCAGCATTTT. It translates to CASSLRTGSNQPQHF.

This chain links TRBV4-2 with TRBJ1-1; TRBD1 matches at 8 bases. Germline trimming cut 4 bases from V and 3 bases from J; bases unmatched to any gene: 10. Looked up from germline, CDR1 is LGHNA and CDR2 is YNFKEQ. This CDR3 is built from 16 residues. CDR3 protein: CASSPGTGRRDTEAFF. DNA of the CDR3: TGTGCCAGCAGCCCAGGGACAGGTCGGAGAGACACTGAAGCTTTCTTT.

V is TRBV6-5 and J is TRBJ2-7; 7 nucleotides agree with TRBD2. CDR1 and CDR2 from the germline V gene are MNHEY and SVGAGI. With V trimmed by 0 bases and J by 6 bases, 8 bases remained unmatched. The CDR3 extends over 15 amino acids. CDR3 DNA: TGTGCCAGCAGTTACTCGGCGGGAGTAGTCGGCGAGCAGTACTTC. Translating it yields CASSYSAGVVGEQYF.

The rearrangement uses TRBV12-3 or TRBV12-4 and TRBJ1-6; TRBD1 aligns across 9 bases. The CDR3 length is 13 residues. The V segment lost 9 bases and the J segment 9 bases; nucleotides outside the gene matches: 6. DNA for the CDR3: TGTGCCAGTAACCGGGACAGGGTTTCACCCCTCCACTTT. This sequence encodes CASNRDRVSPLHF.

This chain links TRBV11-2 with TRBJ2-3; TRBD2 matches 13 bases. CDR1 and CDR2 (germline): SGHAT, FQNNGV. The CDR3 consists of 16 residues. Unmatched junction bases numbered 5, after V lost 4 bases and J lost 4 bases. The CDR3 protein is CASSSSGTSGADTQYF. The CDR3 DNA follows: TGTGCCAGCAGCTCCTCCGGGACTAGCGGGGCAGATACGCAGTATTTT. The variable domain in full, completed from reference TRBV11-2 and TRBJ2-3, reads EAGVAQSPRYKIIEKRQSVAFWCNPISGHATLYWYQQILGQGPKLLIQFQNNGVVDDSQLPKDRFSAERLKGVDSTLKIQPAKLEDSAVYLCASSSSGTSGADTQYFGPGTRLTVL.

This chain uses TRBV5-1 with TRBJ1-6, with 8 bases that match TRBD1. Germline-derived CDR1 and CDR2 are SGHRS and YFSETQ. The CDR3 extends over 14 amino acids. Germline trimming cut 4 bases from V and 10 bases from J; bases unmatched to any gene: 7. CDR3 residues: CASSPDREGSPLHF. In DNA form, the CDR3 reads TGCGCCAGCAGCCCGGACAGGGAAGGGTCACCCCTCCACTTT.

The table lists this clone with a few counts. The DNA for the CDR3 is TGCGCCAGCAGCTTGGATACGGGCTCTGGGGCCAACGTCCTGACTTTC. Protein sequence: CASSLDTGSGANVLTF. The chain has TRBV5-1 and TRBJ2-6; D gene uncertain. V was trimmed by 0 bases and J by 0 bases, leaving 7 bases between them. Germline CDR1 is SGHRS and CDR2 is YFSETQ. There are 16 residues in the CDR3.

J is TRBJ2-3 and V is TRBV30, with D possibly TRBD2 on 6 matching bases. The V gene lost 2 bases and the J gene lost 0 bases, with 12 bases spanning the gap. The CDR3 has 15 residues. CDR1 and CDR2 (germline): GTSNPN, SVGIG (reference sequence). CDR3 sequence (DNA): TGTGCCTGGAGTCTCCGGGGGACTAGCACAGATACGCAGTATTTT. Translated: CAWSLRGTSTDTQYF.

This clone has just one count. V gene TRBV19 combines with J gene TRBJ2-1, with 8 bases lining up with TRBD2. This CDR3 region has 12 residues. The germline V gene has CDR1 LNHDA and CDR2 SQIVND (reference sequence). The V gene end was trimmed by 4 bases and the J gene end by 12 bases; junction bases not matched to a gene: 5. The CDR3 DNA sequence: TGTGCCAGTAGTACGGGGGGGGACTCGCAGTTCTTC. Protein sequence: CASSTGGDSQFF.

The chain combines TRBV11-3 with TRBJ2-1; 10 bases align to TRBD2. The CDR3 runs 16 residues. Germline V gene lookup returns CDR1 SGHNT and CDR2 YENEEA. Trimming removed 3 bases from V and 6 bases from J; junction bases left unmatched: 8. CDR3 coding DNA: TGTGCCAGCAGCTTTAGTCAGCGGGGGGGCCGCAATGAGCAGTTCTTC. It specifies CASSFSQRGGRNEQFF.

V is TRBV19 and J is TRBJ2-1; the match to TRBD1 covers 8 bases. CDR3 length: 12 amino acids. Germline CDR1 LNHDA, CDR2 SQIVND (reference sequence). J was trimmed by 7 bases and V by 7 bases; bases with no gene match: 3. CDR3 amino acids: CASTGQGNEQFF. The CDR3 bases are TGTGCCAGTACCGGACAGGGAAATGAGCAGTTCTTC.

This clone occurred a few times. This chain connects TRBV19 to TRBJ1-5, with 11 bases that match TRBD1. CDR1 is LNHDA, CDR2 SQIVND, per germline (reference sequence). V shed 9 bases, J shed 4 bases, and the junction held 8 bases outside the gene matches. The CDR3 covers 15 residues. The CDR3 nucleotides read TGTGCCAGCAACGGACAGGGGGCAGGAAATCAGCCCCAGCATTTT. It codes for CASNGQGAGNQPQHF.

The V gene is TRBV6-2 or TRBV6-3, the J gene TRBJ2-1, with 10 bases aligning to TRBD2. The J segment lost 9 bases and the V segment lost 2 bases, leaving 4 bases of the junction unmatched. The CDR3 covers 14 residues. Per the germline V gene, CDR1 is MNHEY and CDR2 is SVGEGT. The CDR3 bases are TGTGCCAGCAGTTACCTAGCGGGGGTGGTTGAGCAGTTCTTC. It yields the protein CASSYLAGVVEQFF.

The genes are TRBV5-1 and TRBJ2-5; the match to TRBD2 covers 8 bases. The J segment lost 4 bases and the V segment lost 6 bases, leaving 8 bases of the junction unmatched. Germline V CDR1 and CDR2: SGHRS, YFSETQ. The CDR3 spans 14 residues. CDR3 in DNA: TGCGCCAGCACCCCCACGGCGGGGGGAGAGACCCAGTACTTC. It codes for CASTPTAGGETQYF.

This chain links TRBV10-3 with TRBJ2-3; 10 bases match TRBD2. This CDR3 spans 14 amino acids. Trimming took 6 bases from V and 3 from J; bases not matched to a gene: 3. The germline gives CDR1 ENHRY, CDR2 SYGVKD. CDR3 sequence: CAIRAGGPTDTQYF. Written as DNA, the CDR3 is TGTGCCATCAGAGCGGGGGGGCCAACAGATACGCAGTATTTT.